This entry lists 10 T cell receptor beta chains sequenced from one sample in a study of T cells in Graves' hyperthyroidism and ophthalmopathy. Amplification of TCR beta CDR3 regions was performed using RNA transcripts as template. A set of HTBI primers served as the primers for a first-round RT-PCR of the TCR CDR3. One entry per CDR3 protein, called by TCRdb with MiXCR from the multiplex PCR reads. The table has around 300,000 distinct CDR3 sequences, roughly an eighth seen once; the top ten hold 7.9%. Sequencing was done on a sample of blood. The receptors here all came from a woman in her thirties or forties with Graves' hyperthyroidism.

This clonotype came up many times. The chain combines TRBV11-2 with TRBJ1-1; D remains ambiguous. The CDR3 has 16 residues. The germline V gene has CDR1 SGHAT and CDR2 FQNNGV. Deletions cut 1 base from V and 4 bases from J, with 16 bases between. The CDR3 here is CASSLALARFRTEAFF. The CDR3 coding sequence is TGTGCCAGCAGCTTAGCCTTGGCCCGCTTTCGCACTGAAGCTTTCTTT.

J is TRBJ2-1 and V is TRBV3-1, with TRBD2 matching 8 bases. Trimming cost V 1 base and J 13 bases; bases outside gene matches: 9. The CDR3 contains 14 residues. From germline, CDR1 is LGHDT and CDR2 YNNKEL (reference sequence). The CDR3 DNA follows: TGTGCCAGCAGCCAAGGACGGGAGGGCCGTTCTCAGTTCTTC. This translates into CASSQGREGRSQFF.

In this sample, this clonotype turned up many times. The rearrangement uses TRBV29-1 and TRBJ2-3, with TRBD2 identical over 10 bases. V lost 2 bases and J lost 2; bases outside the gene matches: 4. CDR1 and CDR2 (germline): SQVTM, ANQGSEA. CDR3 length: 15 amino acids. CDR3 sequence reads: CSVEPAGGNTDTQYF. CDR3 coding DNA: TGCAGCGTTGAACCAGCGGGAGGGAACACAGATACGCAGTATTTT.

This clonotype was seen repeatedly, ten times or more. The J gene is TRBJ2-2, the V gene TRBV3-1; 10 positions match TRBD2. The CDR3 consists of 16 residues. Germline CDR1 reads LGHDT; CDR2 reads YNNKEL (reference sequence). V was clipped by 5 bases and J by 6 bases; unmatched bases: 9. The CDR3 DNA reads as TGTGCCAGCAGCTATCGGGCTAGCGGGGGTGCCGGGGAGCTGTTTTTT. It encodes CASSYRASGGAGELFF.

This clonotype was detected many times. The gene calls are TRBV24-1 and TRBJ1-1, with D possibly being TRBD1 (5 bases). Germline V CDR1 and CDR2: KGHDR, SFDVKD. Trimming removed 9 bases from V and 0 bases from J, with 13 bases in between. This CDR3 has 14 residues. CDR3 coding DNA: TGTGCCACCCAACCCGTGACAGTGAACACTGAAGCTTTCTTT. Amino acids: CATQPVTVNTEAFF.

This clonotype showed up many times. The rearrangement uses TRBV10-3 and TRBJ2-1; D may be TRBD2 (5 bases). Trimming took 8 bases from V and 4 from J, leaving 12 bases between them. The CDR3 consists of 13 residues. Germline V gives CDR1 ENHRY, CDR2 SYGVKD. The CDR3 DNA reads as TGTGCCATCGGTAGCGACCGTTACAATGAGCAGTTCTTC. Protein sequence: CAIGSDRYNEQFF.

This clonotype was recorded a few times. This chain's CDR3 is CASSYGAASYEQYF. DNA for the CDR3: TGCGCCAGCAGCTACGGGGCAGCCTCCTACGAGCAGTACTTC. The V gene is TRBV5-1, the J gene TRBJ2-7, with D perhaps being TRBD1 or TRBD2 (5 bases each). V lost 3 bases and J 0 bases, leaving 10 bases between the germline ends. Germline V CDR1 and CDR2: SGHRS, YFSETQ. This CDR3 comprises 14 residues.

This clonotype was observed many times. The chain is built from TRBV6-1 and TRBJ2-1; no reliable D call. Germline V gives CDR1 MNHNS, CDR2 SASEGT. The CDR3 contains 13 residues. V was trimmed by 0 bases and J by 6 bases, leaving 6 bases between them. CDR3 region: CASSEARGNEQFF. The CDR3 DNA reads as TGTGCCAGCAGTGAAGCTCGAGGCAATGAGCAGTTCTTC.

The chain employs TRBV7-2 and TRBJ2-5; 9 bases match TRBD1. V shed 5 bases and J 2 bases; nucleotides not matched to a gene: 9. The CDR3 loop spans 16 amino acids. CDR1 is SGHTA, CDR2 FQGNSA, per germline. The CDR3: CASSPQGAVGQETQYF. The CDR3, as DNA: TGTGCCAGCAGCCCACAGGGGGCAGTAGGACAAGAGACCCAGTACTTC.

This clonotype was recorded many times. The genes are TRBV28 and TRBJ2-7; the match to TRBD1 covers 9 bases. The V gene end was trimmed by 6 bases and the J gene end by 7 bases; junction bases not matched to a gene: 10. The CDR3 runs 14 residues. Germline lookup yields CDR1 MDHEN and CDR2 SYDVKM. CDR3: CASRGGQGAGEQYF. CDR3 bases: TGTGCCAGCAGGGGGGGACAGGGTGCCGGGGAGCAGTACTTC.